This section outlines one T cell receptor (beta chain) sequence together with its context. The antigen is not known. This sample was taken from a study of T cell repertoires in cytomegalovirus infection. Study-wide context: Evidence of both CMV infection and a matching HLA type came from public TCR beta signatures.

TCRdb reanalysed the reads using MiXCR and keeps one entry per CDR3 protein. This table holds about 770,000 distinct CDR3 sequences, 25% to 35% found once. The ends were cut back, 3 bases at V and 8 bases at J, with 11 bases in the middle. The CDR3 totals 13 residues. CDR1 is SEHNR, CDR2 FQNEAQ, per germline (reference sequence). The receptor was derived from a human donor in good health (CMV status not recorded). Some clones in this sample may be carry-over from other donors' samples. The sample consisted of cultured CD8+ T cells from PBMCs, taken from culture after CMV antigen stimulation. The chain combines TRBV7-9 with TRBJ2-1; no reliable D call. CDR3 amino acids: CASSFPLADEQFF. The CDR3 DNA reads TGTGCCAGCAGCTTCCCACTGGCGGATGAGCAGTTCTTC. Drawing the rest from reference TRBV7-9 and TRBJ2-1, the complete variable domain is DTGVSQNPRHKITKRGQNVTFRCDPISEHNRLYWYRQTLGQGPEFLTYFQNEAQLEKSRLLSDRFSAERPKGSFSTLEIQRTEQGDSAMYLCASSFPLADEQFFGPGTRLTVL.